The source of this T cell receptor (beta chain) is a study of blood T cell repertoires in COVID-19 (TCRdb year 2020). At the level of the whole study: Samples from collaborators originated in the United States, Italy and Spain and spanned both the acute and convalescent phases of COVID-19. Subjects who had been exposed to COVID-19, were actively infected with it, or had recovered from it provided the deeply sampled blood TCRbeta repertoires that made up the dataset. The samples were drawn from two sources: the first 160 participants of the ongoing ImmuneRACE study, and about 1,300 subjects contributed by 6 global collaborators. A de-identified subject ID, COVID-19 status, age in years and sex were almost always included in the sample metadata. Where available, HLA class I and class II types were obtained from metadata supplied by the sample provider rather than from assay-based typing. The repertoires were released in a freely available public database meant as a resource for research on the immune response to SARS-CoV-2. The prospective study material was composed of cDNA or gDNA derived from T cells, B-cell-depleted T cells, or PBMCs. What the work shows at the level of the full study, not this receptor alone: The quantity of clinical and demographic metadata differed by source and by participant and was supplied without curation.

From cysteine to phenylalanine, the CDR3 is 20 amino acids long. Only the CDR3 region is kept as DNA, spanning 60 bases read in frame from base 1. The germline V end is reduced by 2 bases and the J end by 2 bases; junction bases left unmatched: 18. Via the germline V gene (reference sequence), CDR1 is LGHDT and CDR2 YNNKEL. Collaborating institutions collected whole blood in K2EDTA tubes following their own protocols. For TCRbeta analysis, collaborator samples were shipped as frozen whole blood, as isolated PBMCs, or as DNA extracted from either sample type. TCRbeta CDR3 regions were amplified from genomic DNA using the immunoSEQ Assay, a bias-controlled multiplex PCR. As for how the authors treated the data: The number of nucleated cells in each sample was estimated from the amplification of reference gene primers within the assay. Sequence reads were collapsed and filtered to measure the absolute abundance of every unique TCRbeta CDR3 rearrangement. For each sample, productive Simpson clonality was calculated by taking the square root of Simpson's diversity index across productive rearrangements. Imported from immuneACCESS, the table was reduced by TCRdb to in-frame sequences with V and J called. These copies leave out some clones; in studies compared against another copy, an unresolved V gene accounts for under half, and the cause of the remainder is not known. The V and J calls and the clone size are those of that table, but D and trimming were determined from the DNA. For this sample the table gives some 120,000 clones, of which about 77% were detected only once. The ten biggest clones cover around 18% of the sample.

This clone turned up a few times. The specificity of this receptor is unknown. No per-base quality is available; no much larger clone lies one base away. This sequence was found in a man aged 80 or over with acute or convalescent COVID-19. The sequencing input was peripheral blood. The chain uses TRBV3-1 (or the pseudogene TRBV3-2) and TRBJ1-2; TRBD1 matches 9 bases in the middle. CDR3 sequence: CASSQLISPRQGETNYGYTF. The sequenced DNA is TGTGCCAGCAGCCAACTAATCTCTCCTAGACAGGGGGAAACCAACTATGGCTACACCTTC.